The 2 T cell receptor beta chains in this list originate from one sample, sequenced in a study of Graves' ophthalmopathy and Graves' hyperthyroidism. RNA transcripts provided the template for amplifying TCR beta CDR3 regions. RT-PCR was first run with HTBI primers, then multiplex PCR in a second round. TCRdb reprocessed the multiplex PCR reads with MiXCR, giving one entry per CDR3 protein. The sample includes 400,000 or so distinct CDR3 sequences, about 16% of them seen just once. Sequencing was carried out using peripheral blood. The receptors derive from a woman aged 18-30 years with stable Graves' hyperthyroidism.

The chain couples TRBV6-1 to TRBJ2-2; D possibly matches TRBD1 or TRBD2 (5 bases each). The CDR3 covers 17 residues. The V and J ends lost 7 bases and 0 bases respectively, with 18 bases between them. The V gene's germline CDR1 is MNHNS and CDR2 SASEGT. CDR3 amino acids: CASTSRGAATNTGELFF. The CDR3 bases are TGTGCCAGCACCTCACGAGGGGCGGCAACGAACACCGGGGAGCTGTTTTTT.

This clonotype came up many times. The J gene is TRBJ2-7, the V gene TRBV5-1; D unclear. V lost 4 bases and J 6 bases, leaving 20 bases between the germline ends. The germline CDR1 and CDR2 sequences are SGHRS and YFSETQ. The CDR3 has 15 residues. The CDR3 spells CASSPRVGTELEQYF. CDR3 in DNA: TGCGCCAGCAGCCCTAGGGTAGGCACAGAACTCGAGCAGTACTTC.